The 32 T cell receptor beta chains reported below all come from one sample, sequenced in a study of blood T cell repertoires in COVID-19. This table comes from immunoSEQ multiplex PCR, and its TCRdb copy is limited to in-frame clones, with some not included. The data show around 500,000 clones, approximately 85% seen once. The sample taken for sequencing was peripheral blood. These receptors were collected from a human donor in a cohort sampled during active COVID-19.

The chain employs TRBV27 and TRBJ2-7, with D tentatively TRBD1 (6 bases). Germline CDR1 reads MNHEY; CDR2 reads SMNVEV (reference sequence). The CDR3 is 13 residues long. The V and J ends lost 8 bases and 2 bases respectively, with 13 bases between them. CDR3 DNA: TGTGCCAGCGGTACAGGGTCGACCTACGAGCAGTACTTC. Translated, it gives CASGTGSTYEQYF.

This clone was seen a single time. The CDR3 sequence: CASSTPRGGRSADTQYF. The CDR3 nucleotides are TGTGCCAGTAGTACTCCTCGAGGCGGGAGGAGCGCAGATACGCAGTATTTT. The chain has TRBV19 and TRBJ2-3, with 8 bases that match TRBD2. V dropped 4 bases and J dropped 4; count of bases not matched to a gene: 13. Germline CDR1 LNHDA, CDR2 SQIVND (reference sequence). This CDR3 spans 17 amino acids.

The chain joins TRBV4-2 to TRBJ2-4; D not certain. Between the trimmed V and J ends, which lost 0 bases and 9 bases, there was a span of 9 bases. Germline CDR1 is LGHNA and CDR2 is YNFKEQ. The CDR3 contains 13 residues. CDR3 DNA sequence: TGTGCCAGCAGCCAAGAACCTAGTACCATTCAGTACTTC. As protein: CASSQEPSTIQYF.

This clone was counted a few times. The rearrangement uses TRBV2 and TRBJ2-7; no firm D call. The V end lost 6 bases, the J end lost 6 bases, and 6 bases lay between the germline ends. Germline V gene sequence: CDR1 SNHLY, CDR2 FYNNEI. CDR3 length: 10 amino acids. This chain's CDR3 is CASRASEQYF. Here the CDR3 DNA reads TGTGCCAGCAGGGCCAGCGAGCAGTACTTC.

The chain links TRBV11-2 to TRBJ2-3; D is perhaps TRBD2 (6 bases). Germline lookup yields CDR1 SGHAT and CDR2 FQNNGV. This CDR3 region has 15 residues. The V end lost 3 bases, the J end lost 6 bases, and 16 bases lay between the germline ends. The CDR3 loop is CASSFVPTSRDTQYF. The CDR3 coding sequence is TGTGCCAGCAGCTTCGTCCCGACTAGTCGGGATACGCAGTATTTT.

The CDR3 nucleotides read TGTGCCAGCAGTTCCCCGGGGGGGTGGGGCTACACCTTC. As protein: CASSSPGGWGYTF. This chain joins TRBV28 and TRBJ1-2; the D gene is possibly TRBD1 (5 bases). Germline values: CDR1 MDHEN, CDR2 SYDVKM. The CDR3 is made up of 13 amino acids. V was shortened by 4 bases and J by 8 bases, with 14 bases between the two germline ends.

This clone showed up just once. The rearrangement uses TRBV24-1 and TRBJ2-3; the match to TRBD1 covers 7 bases. V shed 4 bases, J shed 4 bases, and the junction held 10 bases outside the gene matches. Germline CDR1 KGHDR, CDR2 SFDVKD. This CDR3 contains 16 residues. CDR3 residues: CATSDQRQGESDTQYF. In DNA, the CDR3 is TGTGCCACCAGTGACCAGAGACAGGGAGAGTCAGATACGCAGTATTTT.

The chain is built from TRBV19 and TRBJ2-5; no clear D gene. The germline V gene has CDR1 LNHDA and CDR2 SQIVND (reference sequence). The CDR3 is made up of 15 amino acids. Trimming pared 4 bases from V and 5 bases from J, leaving 17 bases between. CDR3: CASSKVRVTTETQYF. As DNA, the CDR3 is TGTGCCAGTAGTAAGGTTCGGGTTACGACGGAGACCCAGTACTTC.

This chain connects TRBV7-9 to TRBJ1-2; TRBD1 is a possible D gene (5 bases). This CDR3 spans 12 amino acids. CDR1 and CDR2 from the germline V gene are SEHNR and FQNEAQ (reference sequence). V lost 1 base and J 6 bases, leaving 6 bases between the germline ends. The CDR3 nucleotides are TGTGCCAGCAGCTTAGGACAGAATGGCTACACCTTC. Its protein is CASSLGQNGYTF.

The chain couples TRBV6-5 to TRBJ1-1; 7 positions match TRBD1. Germline V gene sequence: CDR1 MNHEY, CDR2 SVGAGI. This CDR3 has 15 residues. V trimming: 0 bases; J trimming: 0 bases; junction bases outside the gene matches: 1. The CDR3 nucleotides are TGTGCCAGCAGTTACTCTACAGGGGTGAACACTGAAGCTTTCTTT. This encodes CASSYSTGVNTEAFF.

The V gene is TRBV9, the J gene TRBJ2-7; 9 bases align to TRBD1. V trimming: 0 bases; J trimming: 2 bases; junction bases outside the gene matches: 12. Germline assignment: CDR1 SGDLS and CDR2 YYNGEE. This CDR3 spans 18 amino acids. CDR3 residues: CASSVAIWAGTGPYEQYF. The CDR3, as DNA: TGTGCCAGCAGCGTAGCTATTTGGGCCGGGACAGGGCCCTACGAGCAGTACTTC.

This chain joins TRBV3-1 (or the pseudogene TRBV3-2) and TRBJ1-1; no firm D call. CDR3 length: 15 residues. Germline CDR1 is LGHDT and CDR2 is YNNKEL (reference sequence). V was trimmed by 1 base and J by 1 base, leaving 10 bases between them. CDR3 protein: CASSQVSDWNTEAFF. CDR3 coding DNA: TGTGCCAGCAGCCAAGTTTCAGACTGGAACACTGAAGCTTTCTTT.

The chain is built from TRBV9 and TRBJ2-7, with D possibly matching TRBD1 (7 bases). Trimming left V 4 bases short and J 2 bases short, with 13 bases between. Per germline, CDR1 SGDLS and CDR2 YYNGEE. The CDR3 covers 14 residues. This CDR3 reads CASSSAGQTYEQYF. In nucleotides, the CDR3 is TGTGCCAGCAGCTCGGCGGGACAGACCTACGAGCAGTACTTC.

This chain links TRBV3-1 (or the pseudogene TRBV3-2) with TRBJ2-4; a weak D match, TRBD1 (6 bases). This CDR3 region has 14 residues. Germline V CDR1 and CDR2: LGHDT, YNNKEL (reference sequence). V was clipped by 1 base and J by 5 bases, with 9 bases between them. Written as DNA, the CDR3 is TGTGCCAGCAGCCAAGCAGGGGCGGAAAACATTCAGTACTTC. It encodes CASSQAGAENIQYF.

This chain uses TRBV14 with TRBJ1-5, with 9 bases identical to TRBD1. V was clipped by 4 bases and J by 7 bases; unmatched bases: 5. The CDR3 has 14 amino acids. CDR1 is SGHDN, CDR2 FVKESK, per germline. This CDR3 is CASSPGQGRQPQHF. In DNA form, the CDR3 reads TGTGCCAGCAGCCCGGGACAGGGAAGACAGCCCCAGCATTTT.

This rearrangement joins TRBV30 to TRBJ1-1; TRBD1 might be the D (6 bases). Per germline, CDR1 GTSNPN and CDR2 SVGIG (reference sequence). This CDR3 has 13 residues. V shed 1 base and J shed 4 bases, with 10 bases lying between them. CDR3 residues: CAWSGTVATEAFF. CDR3 in DNA: TGTGCCTGGAGTGGGACAGTAGCCACTGAAGCTTTCTTT.

This sequence joins TRBV19 and TRBJ2-5, with D perhaps TRBD1 (5 bases). Trimming shortened V by 3 bases and J by 2 bases, and 16 bases separated the two germline ends. The CDR3 is 16 residues long. CDR1 and CDR2 from the germline V gene are LNHDA and SQIVND (reference sequence). The CDR3 loop reads CASSIGAVTTQETQYF. CDR3 DNA sequence: TGTGCCAGTAGTATTGGGGCAGTGACAACTCAAGAGACCCAGTACTTC.

This clone was detected only once. The chain links TRBV18 to TRBJ2-5; D is perhaps TRBD1 (5 bases). This CDR3 spans 15 amino acids. V dropped 5 bases and J dropped 0 bases, with 13 bases sitting between them. The germline V gene has CDR1 KGHSH and CDR2 LQKENI. The CDR3 nucleotides are TGTGCCAGCTCATCTGGGCAGGGTAACCAAGAGACCCAGTACTTC. Translation gives CASSSGQGNQETQYF. The entire variable domain, with the rest obtained from reference TRBV18 and TRBJ2-5, is as follows: NAGVMQNPRHLVRRRGQEARLRCSPMKGHSHVYWYRQLPEEGLKFMVYLQKENIIDESGMPKERFSAEFPKEGPSILRIQQVVRGDSAAYFCASSSGQGNQETQYFGPGTRLLVL.

V is TRBV29-1 and J is TRBJ2-1; 7 bases map to TRBD2. The J segment lost 8 bases and the V segment lost 4 bases, leaving 20 bases of the junction unmatched. The CDR3 covers 17 residues. CDR1 is SQVTM and CDR2 is ANQGSEA in the germline V gene. CDR3 DNA sequence: TGCAGCGTTGTTGGTTTCTCAGGACTAGTAAATAACCATGAGCAGTTCTTC. As protein: CSVVGFSGLVNNHEQFF.

The V call is TRBV11-3, the J call TRBJ2-2; the match to TRBD2 covers 7 bases. CDR1 and CDR2 from the germline V gene are SGHNT and YENEEA. V dropped 5 bases and J dropped 8; count of bases not matched to a gene: 8. The CDR3 has 14 amino acids. The CDR3 nucleotides read TGTGCCAGCAGCCCCGAAGGGCGGGAGGGGGAGCTGTTTTTT. This encodes CASSPEGREGELFF.

The chain joins TRBV6-5 to TRBJ2-5; D possibly corresponds to TRBD2 (6 bases). V gave up 6 bases and J gave up 4 bases, with 12 bases separating them. This CDR3 contains 13 residues. Germline V lookup: CDR1 MNHEY, CDR2 SVGAGI. The CDR3 sequence: CASSLGTVETQYF. The CDR3 coding sequence is TGTGCCAGCAGCCTCGGGACTGTAGAGACCCAGTACTTC.

The V and J genes are TRBV2 and TRBJ2-4; TRBD1 matches 9 bases. The ends lost 2 bases at V and 5 bases at J; junction bases unmatched: 16. The CDR3 runs 19 residues. Germline V gene sequence: CDR1 SNHLY, CDR2 FYNNEI. CDR3 bases: TGTGCCAGCAGTGAATTATCGTATCCCCGGGACAGGGTACAAAACATTCAGTACTTC. It is translated as CASSELSYPRDRVQNIQYF.

This chain links TRBV5-1 with TRBJ2-1; 11 positions match TRBD2. The CDR3 sequence is 17 residues long. V was pared by 0 bases and J by 6 bases, with 8 bases of the junction left unmatched. CDR1 is SGHRS, CDR2 YFSETQ, per germline. This chain's CDR3 is CASSLVLAGGQGNEQFF. Written as DNA, the CDR3 is TGCGCCAGCAGCTTGGTCCTAGCGGGAGGACAGGGCAATGAGCAGTTCTTC. Full variable domain (missing parts from reference TRBV5-1 and TRBJ2-1): KAGVTQTPRYLIKTRGQQVTLSCSPISGHRSVSWYQQTPGQGLQFLFEYFSETQRNKGNFPGRFSGRQFSNSRSEMNVSTLELGDSALYLCASSLVLAGGQGNEQFFGPGTRLTVL.

The V call is TRBV15, the J call TRBJ1-1, with TRBD1 as a possible D gene (5 bases). Per germline, CDR1 LNHNV and CDR2 YYDKDF (reference sequence). Between the trimmed V and J ends, which lost 1 base and 3 bases, there was a span of 15 bases. CDR3 length: 16 residues. As DNA, the CDR3 is TGTGCCACCAGCAGAGGGGACTACGGGTGGGACACTGAAGCTTTCTTT. This encodes CATSRGDYGWDTEAFF.

The genes are TRBV30 and TRBJ1-2; tentative D call: TRBD1 (5 bases). CDR1 GTSNPN and CDR2 SVGIG come from the germline V gene (reference sequence). The CDR3 is 13 amino acids. Trimming pared 5 bases from V and 0 bases from J, leaving 10 bases between. CDR3 coding DNA: TGTGCCTGGGGGACTGCCCCTAACTATGGCTACACCTTC. This sequence encodes CAWGTAPNYGYTF. Drawing the rest from reference TRBV30 and TRBJ1-2, the complete variable domain is SQTIHQWPATLVQPVGSPLSLECTVEGTSNPNLYWYRQAAGRGLQLLFYSVGIGQISSEVPQNLSASRPQDRQFILSSKKLLLSDSGFYLCAWGTAPNYGYTFGSGTRLTVV.

The V gene is TRBV24-1, the J gene TRBJ1-2, with unresolved D. CDR3 length: 16 residues. The V gene lost 4 bases and the J gene lost 4 bases, with 18 bases spanning the gap. Germline CDR1 and CDR2: KGHDR and SFDVKD. CDR3 residues: CATSDVLLRSAYGYTF. The DNA for the CDR3 is TGTGCCACCAGTGACGTGCTCTTGCGGTCGGCCTATGGCTACACCTTC.

This clone has ten or more counts. The rearrangement joins TRBV7-9 to TRBJ2-5; D gene unclear. Germline-derived CDR1 and CDR2 are SEHNR and FQNEAQ (reference sequence). The CDR3 spans 13 residues. V lost 1 base, J lost 5 bases, and 8 bases lay in between. The CDR3 sequence: CASSLVPRETQYF. The CDR3, as DNA: TGTGCCAGCAGCTTAGTCCCCAGGGAGACCCAGTACTTC.

The chain recombines TRBV19 with TRBJ2-7; tentatively, D is TRBD2 (5 bases). Germline CDR1 LNHDA, CDR2 SQIVND (reference sequence). The CDR3 covers 16 residues. Deletions cut 5 bases from V and 5 bases from J, with 22 bases between. CDR3 in amino acids: CASSSVRDGSAHEQYF. The CDR3 coding sequence is TGTGCCAGTAGTTCCGTACGGGATGGGAGTGCCCACGAGCAGTACTTC.

This clone occurred a few times. J is TRBJ1-2 and V is TRBV19, with D possibly being TRBD1 (5 bases). CDR1 and CDR2 from the germline V gene are LNHDA and SQIVND (reference sequence). V dropped 7 bases and J dropped 9 bases, with 24 bases sitting between them. CDR3 length: 15 residues. CDR3 sequence reads: CASTQGGTGLESYTF. CDR3 DNA sequence: TGTGCCAGTACCCAGGGTGGCACAGGCCTGGAGAGCTACACCTTC.

The rearrangement uses TRBV27 and TRBJ1-6; D may be TRBD1 (5 bases). This CDR3 spans 16 amino acids. Germline V CDR1 and CDR2: MNHEY, SMNVEV (reference sequence). V lost 3 bases and J lost 8, with 17 bases in between. DNA of the CDR3: TGTGCCAGCAGTTTTCGGGGAGGAGGACAAGATTCACCCCTCCACTTT. It translates to CASSFRGGGQDSPLHF.

V usage is TRBV6-6 and J usage is TRBJ2-7, with D maybe TRBD1 (6 bases). Trimming left V 6 bases short and J 5 bases short, with 17 bases between. This CDR3 comprises 14 residues. CDR1 and CDR2 (germline): MNHNY, SVGAGI (reference sequence). CDR3 in amino acids: CASRITGLKDEQYF. The CDR3 coding sequence is TGTGCCAGCAGAATAACAGGGCTCAAGGACGAGCAGTACTTC.

V and J are TRBV2 and TRBJ2-1, with D uncertain. Germline V lookup: CDR1 SNHLY, CDR2 FYNNEI. This CDR3 region has 16 residues. V was cut by 0 bases and J by 2 bases, with 11 bases left in between. CDR3 loop: CASSEAPALTYNEQFF. DNA of the CDR3: TGTGCCAGCAGTGAAGCCCCAGCGTTGACCTACAATGAGCAGTTCTTC.